What follows are 15 T cell receptor beta chains derived from one specimen sequenced in a study of shared clonotypes between healthy human individuals. The repertoire was sequenced with immunoSEQ multiplex PCR; TCRdb's copy has only in-frame clones and lacks some. The table includes a few million clones, 90% to 95% detected once. The source material was naive CD4+ T cells sorted from blood. As for subset: CD45RA+ positively selected. Receptor source: a man in his late teens or twenties in good health.

The V and J genes are TRBV10-2 and TRBJ1-3, with D possibly being TRBD1 (5 bases). With 4 bases removed from V and 9 bases from J, the gap between germline ends came to 10 bases. Germline V gene data show CDR1 as WSHSY and CDR2 as SAAADI. This CDR3 region has 12 residues. In DNA, the CDR3 is TGCGCCAGCAGTGCGCAGGGCAGCACCATATATTTT. This encodes CASSAQGSTIYF.

The chain couples TRBV19 to TRBJ2-3, with 7 bases that match TRBD2. From germline, CDR1 is LNHDA and CDR2 SQIVND (reference sequence). The V segment lost 1 base and the J segment 1 base; nucleotides outside the gene matches: 5. The CDR3 extends over 16 amino acids. CDR3 nucleotide sequence: TGTGCCAGTAGTATAGTGTTCCTAGCGGGCACAGATACGCAGTATTTT. It yields the protein CASSIVFLAGTDTQYF.

This rearrangement joins TRBV11-1 to TRBJ2-1; TRBD2 agrees at 12 bases. The CDR3 is 17 residues long. After removal of 5 bases from V and 4 bases from J, the junction contained 9 bases not matched to a gene. Germline loops: CDR1 SGHAT, CDR2 FQDESV (reference sequence). Written as DNA, the CDR3 is TGTGCCAGCAGCCTCAACCCTGGGACTAGCGGGTACAATGAGCAGTTCTTC. Protein: CASSLNPGTSGYNEQFF.

Comment on this clone: Other nucleotide sequences in the sample specify the same CDR3. The J gene is TRBJ2-5, the V gene TRBV2; D unresolved. CDR3 size: 12 residues. V was pared by 1 base and J by 2 bases, with 2 bases between. In germline, CDR1 is SNHLY, CDR2 FYNNEI. The CDR3 bases are TGTGCCAGCAGTGAAGGACAAGAGACCCAGTACTTC. This codes for CASSEGQETQYF.

The J gene is TRBJ2-1, the V gene TRBV11-3; 8 bases agree with TRBD2. With V trimmed by 0 bases and J by 3 bases, 1 base remained unmatched. There are 15 residues in the CDR3. Germline V CDR1 and CDR2: SGHNT, YENEEA. The CDR3 sequence: CASSLDSGSYNEQFF. CDR3 DNA sequence: TGTGCCAGCAGCTTAGACAGCGGGAGCTACAATGAGCAGTTCTTC. Together with reference TRBV11-3 and TRBJ2-1, the CDR3 gives the full variable domain: EAGVVQSPRYKIIEKKQPVAFWCNPISGHNTLYWYLQNLGQGPELLIRYENEEAVDDSQLPKDRFSAERLKGVDSTLKIQPAELGDSAVYLCASSLDSGSYNEQFFGPGTRLTVL.

The chain is built from TRBV28 and TRBJ2-2, with TRBD2 as a possible D gene (6 bases). CDR1 is MDHEN and CDR2 is SYDVKM in the germline V gene. The CDR3 has 17 amino acids. The germline V and J ends were trimmed by 4 bases and 5 bases, with 20 bases remaining between them. In DNA form, the CDR3 reads TGTGCCAGCAGTTACGGGGGATTAGGGTATAGAACCGGGGAGCTGTTTTTT. It translates to CASSYGGLGYRTGELFF.

Worth noting for this clone: This same CDR3 is encoded by further DNA sequences in the sample. V and J are TRBV5-5 and TRBJ2-6; maybe TRBD2 (5 bases). Trimming cost V 0 bases and J 2 bases, with 6 bases left between them. This CDR3 is 15 amino acids long. In germline, CDR1 is SGHKS, CDR2 YYEKEE (reference sequence). The CDR3 coding sequence is TGTGCCAGCAGCTTGGCCGGGGCTGGGGCCAACGTCCTGACTTTC. Protein sequence: CASSLAGAGANVLTF.

This chain joins TRBV6-6 and TRBJ2-5, with D unresolved. This CDR3 region has 13 residues. With 0 bases removed from V and 9 bases from J, the gap between germline ends came to 11 bases. From germline, CDR1 is MNHNY and CDR2 SVGAGI (reference sequence). The CDR3 region has the DNA TGTGCCAGCAGTTACTCGATTTTCGGAGCCCAGTACTTC. Residues: CASSYSIFGAQYF.

This rearrangement joins TRBV11-3 to TRBJ2-7; 13 nucleotides agree with TRBD2. The trim removed 5 bases at V and 5 bases at J, leaving 6 bases unmatched. This CDR3 contains 15 residues. Germline CDR1 SGHNT, CDR2 YENEEA. The CDR3 protein is CASSQGLAGVNEQYF. The CDR3 DNA reads as TGTGCCAGCAGCCAAGGACTAGCGGGAGTCAACGAGCAGTACTTC.

The genes are TRBV6-1 and TRBJ1-3; no reliable D call. V was cut by 0 bases and J by 6 bases, with 6 bases left in between. The germline V gene has CDR1 MNHNS and CDR2 SASEGT. This CDR3 is 13 amino acids long. The CDR3 nucleotides read TGTGCCAGCAGTGAAGCGGTCGAAAACACCATATATTTT. Its protein is CASSEAVENTIYF.

The chain combines TRBV5-1 with TRBJ2-7; 7 bases match TRBD1. Germline assignment: CDR1 SGHRS and CDR2 YFSETQ. The CDR3 extends over 13 amino acids. The V gene end was trimmed by 7 bases and the J gene end by 0 bases; junction bases not matched to a gene: 4. The CDR3 loop reads CASGTDPSYEQYF. CDR3 nucleotide sequence: TGCGCCAGCGGGACAGACCCCTCCTACGAGCAGTACTTC.

The chain recombines TRBV30 with TRBJ2-5; D gene unclear. The germline V gene has CDR1 GTSNPN and CDR2 SVGIG (reference sequence). Trimming left V 3 bases short and J 5 bases short, with 10 bases between. The CDR3 is 12 residues long. The CDR3 nucleotides are TGTGCCTGGAGCGGCCCCCCCGAGACCCAGTACTTC. This sequence encodes CAWSGPPETQYF.

This chain joins TRBV15 and TRBJ2-5; D unclear. CDR3 length: 13 amino acids. Germline loops: CDR1 LNHNV, CDR2 YYDKDF (reference sequence). V dropped 0 bases and J dropped 5 bases, with 7 bases sitting between them. The CDR3 here is CATSRDQTETQYF. CDR3 DNA sequence: TGTGCCACCAGCAGAGATCAGACGGAGACCCAGTACTTC.

This clone was counted once. The gene calls are TRBV5-5 and TRBJ2-5; D is perhaps TRBD1 or TRBD2 (7 bases each). CDR3 length: 15 residues. V gave up 4 bases and J gave up 4 bases, with 17 bases separating them. CDR1 is SGHKS and CDR2 is YYEKEE in the germline V gene (reference sequence). CDR3 region: CASSLLPGGGETQYF. CDR3 sequence (DNA): TGTGCCAGCAGCCTCCTCCCAGGGGGGGGAGAGACCCAGTACTTC.

The chain has TRBV5-1 and TRBJ2-2, with D unclear. CDR3 length: 14 residues. Germline lookup yields CDR1 SGHRS and CDR2 YFSETQ. V was clipped by 5 bases and J by 0 bases, with 8 bases between them. The CDR3 DNA reads as TGCGCCAGCAGGGAAGCCGCGAACACCGGGGAGCTGTTTTTT. It encodes CASREAANTGELFF.